This record looks at one TCR beta chain sequence and its context. No antigen is known for it. The PCR was carried out with 60 Vbeta primers and 13 Jbeta primers. Only in-frame clones appear in the TCRdb table, and some are missing; sequencing was by immunoSEQ multiplex PCR. Altogether 70,000 to 100,000 clones are present, roughly 63% being singletons, with the ten largest covering 20% to 25%. The sample belongs to a study of cytomegalovirus exposure and HLA in healthy donors. Study findings and constraints: Cytomegalovirus-associated TCR beta chains were listed, numbering approximately 150. Rarity characterized most TCR sequences, yet some public TCRs appeared in many donors. In an earlier analysis, most TCR beta V segments were productive about 87% or about 30% of the time.

CDR1 MNHNS and CDR2 SASEGT come from the germline V gene. This CDR3 contains 12 residues. V lost 8 bases and J lost 7, with 14 bases in between. The sequence came from a woman between 50 and 59 years old in good health and CMV-seropositive. Sample: PBMCs. This chain links TRBV6-1 with TRBJ1-1, with D possibly matching TRBD1 (5 bases). In DNA, the CDR3 is TGTGCCAGCTGTGGGGGAGCTCTTGAAGCTTTCTTT. Protein: CASCGGALEAFF.